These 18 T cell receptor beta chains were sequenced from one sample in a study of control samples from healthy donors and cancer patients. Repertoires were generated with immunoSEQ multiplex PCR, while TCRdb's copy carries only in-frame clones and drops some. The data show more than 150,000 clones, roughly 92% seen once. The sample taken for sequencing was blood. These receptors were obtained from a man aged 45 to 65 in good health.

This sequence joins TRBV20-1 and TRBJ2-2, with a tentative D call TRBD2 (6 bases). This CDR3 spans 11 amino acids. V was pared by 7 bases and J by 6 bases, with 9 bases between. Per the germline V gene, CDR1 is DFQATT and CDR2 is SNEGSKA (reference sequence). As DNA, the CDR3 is TGCAGTGTAGCGGTTCCCGGGGAGCTGTTTTTT. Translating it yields CSVAVPGELFF.

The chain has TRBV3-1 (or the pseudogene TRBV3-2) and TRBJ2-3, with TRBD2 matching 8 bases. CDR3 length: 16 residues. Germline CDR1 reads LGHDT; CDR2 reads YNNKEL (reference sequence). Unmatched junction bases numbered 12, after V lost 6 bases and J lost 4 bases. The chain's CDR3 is CASRGRGGRWADTQYF. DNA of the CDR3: TGTGCCAGCAGGGGAAGAGGCGGGAGGTGGGCAGATACGCAGTATTTT.

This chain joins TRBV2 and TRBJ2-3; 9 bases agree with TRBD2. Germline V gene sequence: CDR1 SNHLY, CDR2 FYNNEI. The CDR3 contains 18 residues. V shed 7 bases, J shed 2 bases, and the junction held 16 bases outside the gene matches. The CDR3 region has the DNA TGTGCCAGCATCGAATCGGGATTTAGCGGGGGACTCACAGATACGCAGTATTTT. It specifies CASIESGFSGGLTDTQYF.

The CDR3 DNA reads TGTGCCAGCACCCTACAGGGGATAGGGGATGGCTACACCTTC. The encoded protein is CASTLQGIGDGYTF. V is TRBV6-5 and J is TRBJ1-2, with TRBD1 matching 7 bases. From germline, CDR1 is MNHEY and CDR2 SVGAGI. The CDR3 loop spans 14 amino acids. Trimming cost V 7 bases and J 6 bases; bases outside gene matches: 11.

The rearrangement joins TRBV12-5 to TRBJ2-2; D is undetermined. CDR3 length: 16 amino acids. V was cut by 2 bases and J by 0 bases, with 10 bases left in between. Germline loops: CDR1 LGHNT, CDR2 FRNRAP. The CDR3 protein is CASGLRIGPNTGELFF. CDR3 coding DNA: TGTGCTAGTGGTTTGCGGATAGGACCGAACACCGGGGAGCTGTTTTTT.

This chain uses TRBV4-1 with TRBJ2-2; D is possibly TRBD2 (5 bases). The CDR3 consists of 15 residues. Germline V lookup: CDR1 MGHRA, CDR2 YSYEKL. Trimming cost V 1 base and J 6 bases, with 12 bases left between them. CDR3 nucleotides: TGCGCCAGCAGCCAAGTAGCGCGCACAGCCGGGGAGCTGTTTTTT. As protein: CASSQVARTAGELFF.

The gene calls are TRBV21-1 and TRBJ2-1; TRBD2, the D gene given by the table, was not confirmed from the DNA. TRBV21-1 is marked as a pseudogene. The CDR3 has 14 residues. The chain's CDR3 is CASLGRLRDNEQFF. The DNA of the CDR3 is TGTGCCAGCCTCGGGAGACTACGGGACAATGAGCAGTTCTTC.

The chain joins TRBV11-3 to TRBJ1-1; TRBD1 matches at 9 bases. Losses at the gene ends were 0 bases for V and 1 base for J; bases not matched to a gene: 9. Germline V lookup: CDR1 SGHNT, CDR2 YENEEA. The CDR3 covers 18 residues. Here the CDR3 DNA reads TGTGCCAGCAGCTTAGAGGCGACAGGGGGGTCAAAGAACACTGAAGCTTTCTTT. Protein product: CASSLEATGGSKNTEAFF.

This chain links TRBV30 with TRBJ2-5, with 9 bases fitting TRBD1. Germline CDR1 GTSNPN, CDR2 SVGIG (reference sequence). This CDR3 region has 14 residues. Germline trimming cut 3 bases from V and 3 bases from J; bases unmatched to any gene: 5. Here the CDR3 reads CAWRPGQGKETQYF. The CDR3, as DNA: TGTGCCTGGAGACCGGGACAGGGAAAAGAGACCCAGTACTTC.

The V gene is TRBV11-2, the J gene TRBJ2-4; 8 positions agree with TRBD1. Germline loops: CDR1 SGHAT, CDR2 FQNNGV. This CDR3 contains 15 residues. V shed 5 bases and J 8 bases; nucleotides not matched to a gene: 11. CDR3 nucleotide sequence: TGTGCCAGCAGCCCAGGGGGCTTTGAGGGATACATTCAGTACTTC. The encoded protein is CASSPGGFEGYIQYF.

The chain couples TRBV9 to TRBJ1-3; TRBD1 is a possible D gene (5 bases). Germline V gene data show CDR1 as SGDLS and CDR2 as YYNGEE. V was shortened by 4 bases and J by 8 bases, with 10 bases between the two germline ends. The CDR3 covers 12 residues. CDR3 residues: CASSPPGDTIYF. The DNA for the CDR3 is TGTGCCAGCAGCCCTCCGGGGGACACCATATATTTT. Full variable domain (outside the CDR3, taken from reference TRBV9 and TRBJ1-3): DSGVTQTPKHLITATGQRVTLRCSPRSGDLSVYWYQQSLDQGLQFLIQYYNGEERAKGNILERFSAQQFPDLHSELNLSSLELGDSALYFCASSPPGDTIYFGEGSWLTVV.

The CDR3 nucleotides read TGTGCCAGCCGACGAAGAATTTCCGGGGCCAACGTCCTGACTTTC. Its translation: CASRRRISGANVLTF. The genes are TRBV27 and TRBJ2-6; D not certain. The CDR3 has 15 amino acids. V lost 8 bases and J lost 4, with 15 bases in between. Germline lookup yields CDR1 MNHEY and CDR2 SMNVEV (reference sequence).

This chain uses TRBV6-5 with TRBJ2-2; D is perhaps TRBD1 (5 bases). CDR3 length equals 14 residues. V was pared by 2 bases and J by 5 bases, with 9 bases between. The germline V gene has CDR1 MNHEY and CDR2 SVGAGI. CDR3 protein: CASSYQDSTGELFF. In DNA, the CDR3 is TGTGCCAGCAGTTACCAAGACAGTACCGGGGAGCTGTTTTTT.

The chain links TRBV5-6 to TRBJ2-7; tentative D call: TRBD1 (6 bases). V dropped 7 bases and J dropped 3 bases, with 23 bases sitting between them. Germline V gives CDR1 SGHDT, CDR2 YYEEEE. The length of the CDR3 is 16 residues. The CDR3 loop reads CASGIIGGKGHYEQYF. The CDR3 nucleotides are TGTGCCAGCGGTATAATAGGGGGAAAGGGGCACTACGAGCAGTACTTC. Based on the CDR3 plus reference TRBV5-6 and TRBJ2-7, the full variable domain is DAGVTQSPTHLIKTRGQQVTLRCSPKSGHDTVSWYQQALGQGPQFIFQYYEEEERQRGNFPDRFSGHQFPNYSSELNVNALLLGDSALYLCASGIIGGKGHYEQYFGPGTRLTVT.

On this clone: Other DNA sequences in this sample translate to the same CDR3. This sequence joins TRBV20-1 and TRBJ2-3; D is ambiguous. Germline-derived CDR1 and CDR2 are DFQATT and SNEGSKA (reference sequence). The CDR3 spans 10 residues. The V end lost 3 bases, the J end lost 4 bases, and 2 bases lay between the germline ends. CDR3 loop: CSARADTQYF. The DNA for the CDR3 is TGCAGTGCTAGGGCAGATACGCAGTATTTT.

This chain's CDR3 is CASSYGVRETQYF. DNA of the CDR3: TGTGCCAGCAGTTACGGGGTTCGGGAGACCCAGTACTTC. V usage is TRBV6-5 and J usage is TRBJ2-5, with unresolved D. V was clipped by 2 bases and J by 5 bases, with 9 bases between them. Per the germline V gene, CDR1 is MNHEY and CDR2 is SVGAGI. The CDR3 is made up of 13 amino acids.

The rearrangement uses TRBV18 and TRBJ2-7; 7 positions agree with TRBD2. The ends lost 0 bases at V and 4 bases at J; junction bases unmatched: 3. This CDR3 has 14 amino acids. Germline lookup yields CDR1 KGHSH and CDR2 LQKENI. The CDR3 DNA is TGTGCCAGCTCACCACCGGGAGGGGCTTACGAGCAGTACTTC. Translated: CASSPPGGAYEQYF.

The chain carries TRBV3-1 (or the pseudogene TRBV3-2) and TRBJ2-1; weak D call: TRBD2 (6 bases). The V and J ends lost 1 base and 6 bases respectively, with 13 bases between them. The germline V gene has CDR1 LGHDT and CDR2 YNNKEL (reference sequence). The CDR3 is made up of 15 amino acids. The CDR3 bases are TGTGCCAGCAGCCAAGTGATTTGGGGAGGCAATGAGCAGTTCTTC. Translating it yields CASSQVIWGGNEQFF.